A single sample is the source of the 3 T cell receptor beta chains below, sequenced in a study of tumor and adjacent non-tumor tissue in lung cancer. The template was RNA from unsorted bulk tissue. Three rounds of nested PCR, following a modified ARM-PCR protocol, produced the TCRbeta library. A single record per CDR3 protein comes from TCRdb applying MiXCR to the multiplex PCR reads. The sample lists about 85,000 distinct CDR3 sequences, approximately 57% occurring once. The specimen was lung tumor tissue. The receptors come from a man aged 65 to 85 with non-small cell lung cancer.

Only one count was recorded for this clonotype. The rearrangement joins TRBV10-3 to TRBJ1-4; 9 bases agree with TRBD1. V trimming: 11 bases; J trimming: 7 bases; junction bases outside the gene matches: 11. There are 14 residues in the CDR3. Germline V gene data show CDR1 as ENHRY and CDR2 as SYGVKD. CDR3 protein: CAVSPGQGREKLFF. The CDR3 region has the DNA TGTGCCGTTTCGCCGGGACAGGGCCGTGAAAAACTGTTTTTT.

This clonotype was found once. At one end the junction does not follow the germline gene, possibly because of a read error. The CDR3 coding sequence is TGTGCCGGTAGCTTAGATCCAGGGTACGGGCAGTACTTC. It encodes CAGSLDPGYGQYF. The chain has TRBV11-2 and TRBJ2-7; maybe TRBD1 (5 bases). CDR1 is SGHAT and CDR2 is FQNNGV in the germline V gene. This CDR3 has 13 residues.

To note about this clonotype: Sequence at one end of the junction differs from germline and may be a read error. V is TRBV11-2 and J is TRBJ2-3; D not resolved. CDR1 is SGHAT, CDR2 FQNNGV, per germline. CDR3 length: 15 residues. CDR3 DNA: TGTGCCAGGAGCTTAGAGGCTACCCTCACAGATACGCAATATTTT. Translating gives CARSLEATLTDTQYF.